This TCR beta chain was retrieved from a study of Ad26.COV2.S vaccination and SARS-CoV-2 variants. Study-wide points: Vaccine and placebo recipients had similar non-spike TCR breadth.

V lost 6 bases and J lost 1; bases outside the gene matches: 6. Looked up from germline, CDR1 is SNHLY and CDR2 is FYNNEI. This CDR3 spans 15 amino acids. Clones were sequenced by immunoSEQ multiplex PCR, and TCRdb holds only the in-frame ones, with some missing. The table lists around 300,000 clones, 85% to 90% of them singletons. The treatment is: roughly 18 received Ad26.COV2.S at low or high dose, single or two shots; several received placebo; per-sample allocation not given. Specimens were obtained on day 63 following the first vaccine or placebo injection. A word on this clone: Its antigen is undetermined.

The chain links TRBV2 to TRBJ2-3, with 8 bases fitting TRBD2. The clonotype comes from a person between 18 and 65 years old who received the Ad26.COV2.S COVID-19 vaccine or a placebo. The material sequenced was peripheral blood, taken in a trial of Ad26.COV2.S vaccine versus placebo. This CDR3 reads CASSATSGRTDTQYF. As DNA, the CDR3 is TGTGCCAGCAGCGCTACTAGCGGCCGCACAGATACGCAGTATTTT.